The 30 T cell receptor beta chains presented below share a single source sample, sequenced in a study of glioma-infiltrating T cells. The iRepertoire nested amplicon-rescue multiplex PCR amplified TCR alpha and beta CDR3s from RNA. TCRdb itself ran the multiplex PCR reads through MiXCR, one entry per CDR3 protein. This table holds 9,500 to 15,000 distinct CDR3 sequences, roughly 29% found once. The sequenced sample consisted of glioma tissue, nonneoplastic brain tissue, or PBMCs (not recorded which). The receptors originated from a human donor with low-grade glioma or glioblastoma, undergoing nonglioma brain surgery, or in good health (not recorded which).

This clonotype is deemed medium-sized (0.01 to 0.1%). The chain carries TRBV6-1 and TRBJ2-2, with TRBD2 identical over 7 bases. This CDR3 contains 14 residues. Germline loops: CDR1 MNHNS, CDR2 SASEGT. V lost 7 bases and J lost 7; bases outside the gene matches: 9. CDR3 DNA: TGTGCCAGCAATCACGGGGGGTACGTCGGGGAGCTGTTTTTT. Its protein product is CASNHGGYVGELFF.

The chain employs TRBV11-2 and TRBJ2-7; D is possibly TRBD1 (5 bases). V was cut by 1 base and J by 0 bases, with 19 bases left in between. The CDR3 is 18 amino acids. Germline V lookup: CDR1 SGHAT, CDR2 FQNNGV. For the CDR3, the DNA is TGTGCCAGCAGCTTAGTCCCCACGCCAGGGTCAAGCTCCTACGAGCAGTACTTC. As protein: CASSLVPTPGSSSYEQYF.

By proportion, this clonotype is medium-sized. The genes are TRBV2 and TRBJ2-1; no reliable D call. This CDR3 is built from 14 residues. Looked up from germline, CDR1 is SNHLY and CDR2 is FYNNEI. Trimming left V 7 bases short and J 1 base short, with 11 bases between. Here the CDR3 reads CASILGPSYNEQFF. The CDR3 DNA follows: TGTGCCAGCATTCTCGGGCCTTCCTACAATGAGCAGTTCTTC.

V usage is TRBV28 and J usage is TRBJ2-7; a possible D gene is TRBD2 (6 bases). V lost 7 bases, J lost 5 bases, and 21 bases lay in between. Looked up from germline, CDR1 is MDHEN and CDR2 is SYDVKM. The CDR3 totals 15 residues. Here the CDR3 reads CASTPGTPYQNEQYF. DNA of the CDR3: TGTGCCAGCACTCCCGGGACTCCCTACCAAAACGAGCAGTACTTC.

This clonotype was seen at least ten times. The V gene is TRBV2, the J gene TRBJ1-6; the D gene is possibly TRBD1 (6 bases). This CDR3 is built from 15 residues. V gave up 11 bases and J gave up 5 bases, with 19 bases separating them. Germline CDR1 reads SNHLY; CDR2 reads FYNNEI. The CDR3 DNA is TGTGCCGGACGTGATACAGGGTTCGATAATTCACCCCTCCACTTT. It translates to CAGRDTGFDNSPLHF.

The chain combines TRBV7-8 with TRBJ2-1; TRBD2 is a possible D gene (5 bases). This CDR3 region has 14 residues. Looked up from germline, CDR1 is SGHVS and CDR2 is FQNEAQ. Trimming removed 3 bases from V and 8 bases from J, with 14 bases in between. The CDR3 bases are TGTGCCAGCAGCTTGTCTACTATCGGGGATGAGCAGTTCTTC. Translating gives CASSLSTIGDEQFF.

This chain links TRBV9 with TRBJ2-7; the match to TRBD1 covers 7 bases. Germline assignment: CDR1 SGDLS and CDR2 YYNGEE. The CDR3 is made up of 14 amino acids. V lost 3 bases to trimming and J lost 7 bases; unmatched junction nucleotides: 10. This CDR3 reads CASSALLTGAEQYF. DNA of the CDR3: TGTGCCAGCAGCGCACTGCTAACAGGGGCTGAGCAGTACTTC.

This rearrangement joins TRBV19 to TRBJ2-1; D is possibly TRBD1 (5 bases). Germline lookup yields CDR1 LNHDA and CDR2 SQIVND (reference sequence). The CDR3 spans 11 residues. Deletions cut 3 bases from V and 12 bases from J, with 9 bases between. CDR3 amino acids: CASSIAGLQFF. CDR3 in DNA: TGTGCCAGTAGTATTGCAGGGTTGCAGTTCTTC.

As concerns this clonotype: With a much larger clone just one base away, this may be a read error. This sequence joins TRBV6-2 or TRBV6-3 and TRBJ2-7; 8 nucleotides line up with TRBD2. Germline lookup yields CDR1 MNHEY and CDR2 SVGEGT. CDR3 size: 14 residues. The CDR3 DNA reads as TGTGCCAGCAGGCGCGGGGGGACCTCCTACGGGCAGTACTTC. This gives the protein CASRRGGTSYGQYF.

V and J are TRBV3-1 and TRBJ2-7; maybe TRBD1 (5 bases). The CDR3 length is 14 residues. The V gene lost 4 bases and the J gene lost 6 bases, with 16 bases spanning the gap. Germline lookup yields CDR1 LGHDT and CDR2 YNNKEL (reference sequence). The CDR3 nucleotides are TGTGCCAGCAGCCCTGGGGCTGGTGAGAGCGAGCAGTACTTC. It yields the protein CASSPGAGESEQYF.

The V and J genes are TRBV12-3 or TRBV12-4 and TRBJ2-1; 7 bases align to TRBD1. The CDR3 runs 14 residues. With 2 bases clipped from V and 5 bases from J, the junction kept 3 bases outside the gene matches. The CDR3 loop reads CASSLLDRDNEQFF. DNA of the CDR3: TGTGCCAGCAGTTTACTCGACAGGGACAATGAGCAGTTCTTC.

The genes are TRBV10-3 and TRBJ2-1, with D possibly matching TRBD1 (5 bases). CDR1 and CDR2 from the germline V gene are ENHRY and SYGVKD. The V gene lost 3 bases and the J gene lost 0 bases, with 9 bases spanning the gap. There are 15 residues in the CDR3. This CDR3 reads CAISEQDSSYNEQFF. The CDR3 DNA is TGTGCCATCAGTGAACAGGATAGCTCCTACAATGAGCAGTTCTTC.

The gene calls are TRBV11-2 and TRBJ2-1; 13 bases are a match to TRBD2. V gave up 3 bases and J gave up 3 bases; unmatched junction bases: 5. From germline, CDR1 is SGHAT and CDR2 FQNNGV. This CDR3 has 17 residues. The CDR3 region has the DNA TGTGCCAGCAGCTTCCCCGGACTAGCGGGAGACTACAATGAGCAGTTCTTC. The encoded protein is CASSFPGLAGDYNEQFF. The variable domain in full, with the rest retrieved from reference TRBV11-2 and TRBJ2-1, is EAGVAQSPRYKIIEKRQSVAFWCNPISGHATLYWYQQILGQGPKLLIQFQNNGVVDDSQLPKDRFSAERLKGVDSTLKIQPAKLEDSAVYLCASSFPGLAGDYNEQFFGPGTRLTVL.

The chain links TRBV12-3 or TRBV12-4 to TRBJ1-1; D remains unclear. V was pared by 2 bases and J by 0 bases, with 7 bases between. The CDR3 is 14 residues long. CDR3 nucleotides: TGTGCCAGCAGTTTAAGAGGGTTGAACACTGAAGCTTTCTTT. Amino acid sequence: CASSLRGLNTEAFF.

Points on this clonotype: This CDR3 is missing its conserved last phenylalanine or tryptophan, likely due to a read error. The chain joins TRBV7-9 to TRBJ1-5; D is uncertain. The germline CDR1 and CDR2 sequences are SEHNR and FQNEAQ (reference sequence). The CDR3 totals 12 residues. Trimming removed 1 base from V and 11 bases from J, with 9 bases in between. CDR3: CASSLELGAQHL. For the CDR3, the DNA is TGTGCCAGCAGCTTAGAATTGGGCGCCCAGCATCTT.

This clonotype was detected ten times or more. The rearrangement uses TRBV3-1 and TRBJ2-4, with a weak D call TRBD2 (5 bases). V was cut by 3 bases and J by 0 bases, with 12 bases left in between. Germline V lookup: CDR1 LGHDT, CDR2 YNNKEL (reference sequence). The CDR3 is 16 residues long. This CDR3 reads CASSHISAVAKNIQYF. In DNA form, the CDR3 reads TGTGCCAGCAGCCACATTTCAGCGGTAGCCAAAAACATTCAGTACTTC.

The chain employs TRBV2 and TRBJ1-5; the match to TRBD1 covers 7 bases. The V and J ends lost 8 bases and 0 bases, in that order; junction bases with no gene match: 7. The CDR3 is 15 amino acids. The germline V gene has CDR1 SNHLY and CDR2 FYNNEI. The CDR3 spells CASLSRGDSNQPQHF. The DNA of the CDR3 is TGTGCCAGCTTATCCAGGGGGGATAGCAATCAGCCCCAGCATTTT.

The V and J genes are TRBV4-1 and TRBJ2-2; D perhaps matches TRBD2 (5 bases). V lost 0 bases and J lost 4, with 18 bases in between. Per the germline V gene, CDR1 is MGHRA and CDR2 is YSYEKL. There are 18 residues in the CDR3. The CDR3 coding sequence is TGCGCCAGCAGCCAAGATGTAGCGAGGGAGAGCGGCACCGGGGAGCTGTTTTTT. Amino acids: CASSQDVARESGTGELFF.

A few counts support this clonotype. The rearrangement links TRBV5-1 to TRBJ1-1; TRBD1 might be the D (5 bases). V lost 1 base and J 5 bases, leaving 15 bases between the germline ends. CDR1 and CDR2 (germline): SGHRS, YFSETQ. The CDR3 runs 15 residues. As DNA, the CDR3 is TGCGCCAGCAGCTTGATGGAGGGGATGGGGACTGAAGCTTTCTTT. This encodes CASSLMEGMGTEAFF.

There are many counts of this clonotype. The V gene is TRBV7-9, the J gene TRBJ2-5, with D perhaps TRBD1 (6 bases). The germline V gene has CDR1 SEHNR and CDR2 FQNEAQ (reference sequence). V shed 4 bases and J shed 4 bases, with 19 bases lying between them. This CDR3 has 16 residues. CDR3 sequence reads: CASSSIQDSFPETQYF. The CDR3 bases are TGTGCCAGCAGCTCAATTCAGGACAGTTTTCCAGAGACCCAGTACTTC.

This clonotype was seen ten or more times. The chain employs TRBV28 and TRBJ1-4; 8 bases line up with TRBD1. Germline lookup yields CDR1 MDHEN and CDR2 SYDVKM. J was trimmed by 5 bases and V by 2 bases; bases with no gene match: 4. There are 15 residues in the CDR3. The CDR3 is CASSLGQGANEKLFF. The CDR3 nucleotides read TGTGCCAGCAGTTTAGGGCAGGGGGCGAATGAAAAACTGTTTTTT.

The sample holds many counts of this clonotype. J is TRBJ2-7 and V is TRBV20-1; 8 nucleotides line up with TRBD2. The CDR3 is 14 amino acids. Per germline, CDR1 DFQATT and CDR2 SNEGSKA (reference sequence). V lost 3 bases, J lost 0 bases, and 4 bases stayed unmatched. The CDR3 sequence: CSASVAGSSYEQYF. As DNA, the CDR3 is TGCAGTGCTAGTGTAGCGGGGAGCTCCTACGAGCAGTACTTC.

The sample holds many counts of this clonotype. The V and J genes are TRBV28 and TRBJ2-6, with D unresolved. The CDR3 spans 12 residues. The V gene's germline CDR1 is MDHEN and CDR2 SYDVKM. V dropped 10 bases and J dropped 0 bases, with 4 bases sitting between them. This CDR3 reads CATNSGANVLTF. CDR3 in DNA: TGTGCCACCAACTCTGGGGCCAACGTCCTGACTTTC. Complete variable domain (other parts from reference TRBV28 and TRBJ2-6): DVKVTQSSRYLVKRTGEKVFLECVQDMDHENMFWYRQDPGLGLRLIYFSYDVKMKEKGDIPEGYSVSREKKERFSLILESASTNQTSMYLCATNSGANVLTFGAGSRLTVL.

Regarding this clonotype: Just one base apart from a much larger clone, this may be a read error. The chain joins TRBV11-2 to TRBJ2-5, with D hard to call. The CDR3 spans 13 residues. Trimming took 3 bases from V and 5 from J, leaving 10 bases between them. Germline-derived CDR1 and CDR2 are SGHAT and FQNNGV. This CDR3 is CASSLCAAETQYF. As DNA, the CDR3 is TGTGCCAGCAGCTTGTGTGCGGCGGAGACCCAGTACTTC. The entire variable domain, with the rest obtained from reference TRBV11-2 and TRBJ2-5, is as follows: EAGVAQSPRYKIIEKRQSVAFWCNPISGHATLYWYQQILGQGPKLLIQFQNNGVVDDSQLPKDRFSAERLKGVDSTLKIQPAKLEDSAVYLCASSLCAAETQYFGPGTRLLVL.

This clonotype showed up many times. CDR3 bases: TGTGCCAGCAAGATGGATCCGGGACAGGGATTTGAGCCCCAGCATTTT. This gives the protein CASKMDPGQGFEPQHF. The genes are TRBV27 and TRBJ1-5; 9 nucleotides line up with TRBD1. The CDR3 is 16 amino acids. CDR1 is MNHEY and CDR2 is SMNVEV in the germline V gene (reference sequence). With V trimmed by 7 bases and J by 8 bases, 15 bases remained unmatched.

The J gene is TRBJ2-1, the V gene TRBV9; possible D gene TRBD2, 5 bases. The germline gives CDR1 SGDLS, CDR2 YYNGEE. V was cut by 3 bases and J by 6 bases, with 13 bases left in between. This CDR3 comprises 14 residues. The CDR3 reads CASSAQPTSNEQFF. The CDR3 DNA reads as TGTGCCAGCAGCGCCCAACCTACTAGCAATGAGCAGTTCTTC.

The J gene is TRBJ2-5, the V gene TRBV5-8, with D perhaps matching TRBD1 or TRBD2 (5 bases each). Between the trimmed V and J ends, which lost 3 bases and 7 bases, there was a span of 19 bases. Germline loops: CDR1 SGHTS, CDR2 YDEGEE. This CDR3 has 15 residues. The CDR3: CASSSGTNYRGTQYF. The CDR3 nucleotides are TGTGCCAGCAGCTCCGGGACCAACTACCGAGGGACCCAGTACTTC.

Turning to this clonotype: One end of the junction fails to match germline, which may point to a read error. The V and J genes are TRBV27 and TRBJ1-1, with D perhaps TRBD1 (5 bases). This CDR3 has 15 amino acids. In germline, CDR1 is MNHEY, CDR2 SMNVEV (reference sequence). The CDR3 DNA reads as TGTGCCAGCAGTTTAACCGGGGGGTCGAACACTGAAGCTTTCTTC. Translating it yields CASSLTGGSNTEAFF.

This clonotype was picked up many times. The CDR3: CASSLNRPEAFF. In nucleotides, the CDR3 is TGTGCCAGCAGCTTAAATCGCCCCGAAGCTTTCTTT. The chain has TRBV7-9 and TRBJ1-1; unclear D gene. The germline gives CDR1 SEHNR, CDR2 FQNEAQ (reference sequence). CDR3 length equals 12 residues. Trimming shortened V by 2 bases and J by 8 bases, and 9 bases separated the two germline ends.

Notes on this clonotype: This could be a read error, since a much larger clone is one nucleotide away. CDR3 nucleotides: TGTGCCAGCAGTGAAGCGCGGGGCGGAGCGGAGCAGTACTTC. Translation gives CASSEARGGAEQYF. The chain has TRBV6-1 and TRBJ2-7; TRBD2 might be the D (6 bases). Germline CDR1 is MNHNS and CDR2 is SASEGT. The CDR3 sequence is 14 residues long. V was pared by 0 bases and J by 7 bases, with 13 bases between.